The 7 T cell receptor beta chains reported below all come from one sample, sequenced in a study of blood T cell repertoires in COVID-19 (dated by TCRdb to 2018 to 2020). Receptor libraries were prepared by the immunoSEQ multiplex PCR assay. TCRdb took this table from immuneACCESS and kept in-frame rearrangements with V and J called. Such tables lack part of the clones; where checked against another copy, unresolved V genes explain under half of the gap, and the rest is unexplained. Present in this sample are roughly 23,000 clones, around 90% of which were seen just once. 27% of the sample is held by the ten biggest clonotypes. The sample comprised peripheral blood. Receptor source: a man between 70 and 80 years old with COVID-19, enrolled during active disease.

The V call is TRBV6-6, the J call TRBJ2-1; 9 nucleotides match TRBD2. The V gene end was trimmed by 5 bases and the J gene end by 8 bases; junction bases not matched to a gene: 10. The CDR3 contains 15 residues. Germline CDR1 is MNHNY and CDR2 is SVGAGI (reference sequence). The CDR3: CASSPPAGGVHEQFF. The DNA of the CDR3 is TGTGCCAGCAGTCCCCCCGCGGGAGGGGTACATGAGCAGTTCTTC.

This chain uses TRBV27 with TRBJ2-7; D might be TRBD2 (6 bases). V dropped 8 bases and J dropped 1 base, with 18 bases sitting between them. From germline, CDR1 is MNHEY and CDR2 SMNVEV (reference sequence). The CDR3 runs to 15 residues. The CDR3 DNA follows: TGTGCCAGCCTTATTCGGGGCGGGGCTTCCTACGAGCAGTACTTC. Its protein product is CASLIRGGASYEQYF.

Written as DNA, the CDR3 is TGTGCCAGCAGTGCAGAAGGGGGCGGACAGCCCCAGCATTTT. This codes for CASSAEGGGQPQHF. The rearrangement joins TRBV6-4 to TRBJ1-5, with 7 bases identical to TRBD1. The CDR3 is 14 residues long. The germline CDR1 and CDR2 sequences are MRHNA and SNTAGT. Losses at the gene ends were 4 bases for V and 7 bases for J; bases not matched to a gene: 7.

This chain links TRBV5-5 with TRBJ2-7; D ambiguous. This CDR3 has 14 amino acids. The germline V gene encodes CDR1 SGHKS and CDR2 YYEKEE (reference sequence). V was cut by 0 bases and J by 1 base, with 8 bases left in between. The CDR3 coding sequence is TGTGCCAGCAGCTTGGTGGGCAGGTCCTACGAGCAGTACTTC. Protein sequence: CASSLVGRSYEQYF.

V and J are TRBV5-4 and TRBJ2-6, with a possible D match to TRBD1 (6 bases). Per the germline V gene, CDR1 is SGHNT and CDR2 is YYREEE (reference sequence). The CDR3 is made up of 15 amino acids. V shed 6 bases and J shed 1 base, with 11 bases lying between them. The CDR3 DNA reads TGTGCCAGCACCCTCCAGGGGTCTGGGGCCAACGTCCTGACTTTC. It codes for CASTLQGSGANVLTF.

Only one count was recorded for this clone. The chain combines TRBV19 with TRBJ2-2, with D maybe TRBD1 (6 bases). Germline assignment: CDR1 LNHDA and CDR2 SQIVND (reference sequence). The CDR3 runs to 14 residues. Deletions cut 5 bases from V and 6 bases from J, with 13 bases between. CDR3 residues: CASSAPAGAGELFF. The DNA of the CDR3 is TGTGCCAGTAGTGCCCCTGCAGGGGCCGGGGAGCTGTTTTTT.

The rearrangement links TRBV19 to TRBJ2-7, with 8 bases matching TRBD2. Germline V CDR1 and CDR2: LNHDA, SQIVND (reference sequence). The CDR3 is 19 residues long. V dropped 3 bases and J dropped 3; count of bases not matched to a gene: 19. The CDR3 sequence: CASSMWTVGSSGRGYEQYF. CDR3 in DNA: TGTGCCAGTAGTATGTGGACAGTCGGATCCAGCGGGAGAGGCTACGAGCAGTACTTC.